The rows below give T cell receptor beta chains drawn from one sample of a study of OX40 agonist ivuxolimab in advanced cancers. Measured with immunoSEQ multiplex PCR; TCRdb has only the in-frame clones, and not every one. Found here are under 85,000 clones, under 80% of them singletons; the top ten hold about 5.7%. Material: CD4+ or CD8+ T cells sorted from blood, obtained in a trial of the OX40 agonist ivuxolimab. Receptor source: an adult with an advanced solid tumor such as melanoma, head and neck, liver or kidney cancer. CDR3s include the opening cysteine and the closing phenylalanine or tryptophan. D genes are given only for firm matches. Clone size, where shown, is once, few, many, or a class for clones that have expanded.

V	J	size	D	CDR3	DNA
TRBV19	TRBJ1-1	-	-	CASSITGVNTEAFF	TGTGCCAGTAGTATTACGGGGGTAAACACTGAAGCTTTCTTT
TRBV29-1	TRBJ2-7	once	-	CSVEGSFGNYEQYF	TGCAGCGTTGAGGGGAGTTTCGGCAACTACGAGCAGTACTTC
TRBV6-6	TRBJ1-6	-	-	CASSHPGGGGSPLHF	TGTGCCAGCAGTCACCCCGGGGGCGGTGGTTCACCCCTCCACTTT
TRBV5-1	TRBJ1-2	-	TRBD1	CASSLADRGRRGYTF	TGCGCCAGCAGCTTGGCCGACAGGGGCCGAAGAGGCTACACCTTC
TRBV19	TRBJ1-2	-	-	CASTPGFNYGYTF	TGTGCCAGTACCCCAGGCTTTAACTATGGCTACACCTTC
TRBV7-2	TRBJ2-6	-	-	CASSLHRGANVLTF	TGTGCCAGCAGCTTACATCGCGGGGCCAACGTCCTGACTTTC
TRBV10-3	TRBJ2-7	-	TRBD1	CAISGWAGGYEQYF	TGTGCCATCAGTGGATGGGCAGGGGGCTACGAGCAGTACTTC
TRBV18	TRBJ2-1	-	-	CASSPITYNEQFF	TGTGCCAGCTCACCAATTACATACAATGAGCAGTTCTTC
TRBV12-2	TRBJ2-7	-	-	CASTLLGEQYF	TGTGCCAGCACCCTCCTCGGTGAGCAGTACTTC
TRBV29-1	TRBJ2-7	-	-	CSVGFQGRSYEQYF	TGCAGCGTTGGTTTCCAGGGACGCTCCTACGAGCAGTACTTC
TRBV7-9	TRBJ1-6	-	-	CASSMGQGFYNSPLHF	TGTGCCAGCAGCATGGGTCAGGGATTCTATAATTCACCCCTCCACTTT
TRBV2	TRBJ2-7	-	TRBD1	CASSSGQGTNEQYF	TGTGCCAGCAGCTCCGGACAGGGGACGAACGAGCAGTACTTC
TRBV6-6	TRBJ2-1	-	TRBD1	CASSPRQGDYNEQFF	TGTGCCAGCAGTCCTCGACAGGGGGACTACAATGAGCAGTTCTTC
TRBV7-6	TRBJ2-6	-	-	CASSPGPSTSSGANVLTF	TGTGCCAGCAGCCCCGGGCCTTCTACGTCCTCTGGGGCCAACGTCCTGACTTTC
TRBV19	TRBJ2-1	-	TRBD1	CASKGQGGYNEQFF	TGTGCCAGTAAAGGACAGGGTGGGTACAATGAGCAGTTCTTC
TRBV30	TRBJ2-3	-	TRBD2	CAWNGGRNTDTQYF	TGTGCCTGGAACGGGGGGAGGAACACAGATACGCAGTATTTT
TRBV6-1	TRBJ2-7	-	-	CASRFSYEQYF	TGTGCCAGCAGGTTCTCCTACGAGCAGTACTTC
TRBV30	TRBJ1-4	-	-	CAYSSRTTNEKLFF	TGTGCCTACTCCTCCAGAACAACTAATGAAAAACTGTTTTTT
TRBV19	TRBJ1-1	-	-	CASSIRGLNTEAFF	TGTGCCAGTAGTATAAGGGGACTGAACACTGAAGCTTTCTTT
TRBV15	TRBJ2-2	-	-	CATSRGSRGTGELFF	TGTGCCACCAGCAGAGGGTCCCGGGGCACCGGGGAGCTGTTTTTT
TRBV5-8	TRBJ1-1	few	-	CASSLWQHTEAFF	TGTGCCAGCAGCTTATGGCAGCACACTGAAGCTTTCTTT
TRBV10-3	TRBJ1-6	-	-	CAISELGVSDSPLHF	TGTGCCATCAGTGAGTTAGGGGTTAGCGATTCACCCCTCCACTTT
TRBV19	TRBJ2-5	-	-	CASNPGPKETQYF	TGTGCCAGCAACCCGGGGCCCAAAGAGACCCAGTACTTC
TRBV27	TRBJ1-1	few	-	CASRYTRDNPEAFF	TGTGCCAGCAGATACACCCGGGACAACCCTGAAGCTTTCTTT
TRBV10-3	TRBJ2-3	-	TRBD1	CAISSLETGDTDTQYF	TGTGCCATCAGCTCCTTAGAGACAGGGGACACAGATACGCAGTATTTT
TRBV18	TRBJ1-2	-	-	CASSQQNRGADYGYTF	TGTGCCAGCTCCCAGCAAAACCGGGGGGCTGACTACGGCTACACCTTC
TRBV5-1	TRBJ2-1	-	TRBD2	CASSSGRGLPDNEQFF	TGCGCCAGCAGCTCGGGCCGGGGACTACCCGACAATGAGCAGTTCTTC
TRBV7-2	TRBJ1-6	large	-	CASSLVSQGGSPLHF	TGTGCCAGCAGCTTAGTGTCTCAGGGAGGTTCACCCCTCCACTTT
TRBV2	TRBJ1-2	-	-	CASSDRRTPNYGYTF	TGTGCCAGCAGTGACAGGAGAACCCCCAACTATGGCTACACCTTC
TRBV5-1	TRBJ2-2	-	-	CASSLVMGSTGELFF	TGCGCCAGCAGCTTAGTTATGGGGAGCACCGGGGAGCTGTTTTTT
TRBV5-1	TRBJ2-7	-	TRBD2	CASSPGLAGPELSYEQYF	TGCGCCAGCAGCCCCGGACTAGCGGGGCCTGAACTTTCCTACGAGCAGTACTTC
TRBV27	TRBJ2-3	-	TRBD2	CASSRLAGGVGTDTQYF	TGTGCCAGCAGTCGACTAGCGGGAGGGGTGGGCACAGATACGCAGTATTTT
TRBV7-9	TRBJ1-2	many	-	CASSGTGFSYTF	TGTGCCAGCAGCGGTACAGGGTTCAGCTACACCTTC
TRBV7-9	TRBJ2-7	-	-	CASKGGTTYEQYF	TGTGCCAGCAAAGGCGGGACCACCTACGAGCAGTACTTC
TRBV19	TRBJ1-1	few	-	CASSMQNTEAFF	TGTGCCAGTAGTATGCAGAACACTGAAGCTTTCTTT
TRBV6-1	TRBJ1-5	-	-	CASKRLESQPQHF	TGTGCCAGCAAACGATTAGAGAGTCAGCCCCAGCATTTT
TRBV27	TRBJ2-1	-	-	CASSPATGSYNEQFF	TGTGCCAGCAGTCCAGCTACCGGCTCCTACAATGAGCAGTTCTTC
TRBV11-1	TRBJ2-5	-	TRBD2	CASSLGIKREYQETQYF	TGTGCCAGCAGCTTGGGGATTAAGCGGGAGTATCAGGAGACCCAGTACTTC
TRBV18	TRBJ2-3	-	-	CASSPLADSTDTQYF	TGTGCCAGCTCACCACTAGCGGATAGCACAGATACGCAGTATTTT
TRBV28	TRBJ2-6	-	-	CASSLGGSGANVLTF	TGTGCCAGCAGTTTAGGGGGCTCTGGGGCCAACGTCCTGACTTTC
TRBV18	TRBJ1-5	once	-	CASSPVSRVGNQPQHF	TGTGCCAGCTCACCTGTCTCGCGGGTGGGCAATCAGCCCCAGCATTTT
TRBV5-8	TRBJ1-2	-	TRBD1	CASSLGGQGEPLNYGYTF	TGTGCCAGCAGCTTGGGAGGACAGGGGGAGCCGCTTAACTATGGCTACACCTTC
TRBV5-5	TRBJ2-7	-	-	CASSYQPQGEQYF	TGTGCCAGCAGCTATCAACCCCAGGGAGAGCAGTACTTC
TRBV18	TRBJ1-1	-	TRBD1	CASSARQGVNTEAFF	TGTGCCAGCTCAGCCCGACAGGGGGTGAACACTGAAGCTTTCTTT
TRBV14	TRBJ2-7	-	TRBD2	CASSPWQAGDDEYF	TGTGCCAGCAGCCCCTGGCAAGCGGGAGACGATGAGTACTTC
TRBV2	TRBJ2-2	-	-	CASSPGSGFAGELFF	TGTGCCAGCAGCCCGGGATCCGGATTCGCCGGGGAGCTGTTTTTT
TRBV9	TRBJ1-5	-	-	CASSSAQGWSQPQHF	TGTGCCAGCAGCTCAGCACAGGGTTGGAGTCAGCCCCAGCATTTT
TRBV5-5	TRBJ2-7	-	-	CASSLDSFSYEQYF	TGTGCCAGCAGCTTGGACAGCTTTTCCTACGAGCAGTACTTC
TRBV27	TRBJ1-1	-	TRBD1	CASQNRGEDTEAFF	TGTGCCAGCCAGAACAGGGGCGAGGACACTGAAGCTTTCTTT
TRBV19	TRBJ2-1	once	TRBD2	CASSDPRAGGHLNEQFF	TGTGCCAGTAGTGATCCCCGAGCGGGGGGGCACCTCAATGAGCAGTTCTTC
TRBV7-2	TRBJ2-5	-	-	CASSSQLQETQYF	TGTGCCAGCAGTTCACAGTTACAAGAGACCCAGTACTTC
TRBV9	TRBJ2-5	-	-	CASSSEEGETQYF	TGTGCCAGCAGCTCAGAAGAGGGAGAGACCCAGTACTTC
TRBV6-1	TRBJ2-7	few	TRBD1	CASPPDRVSYEQYF	TGTGCCAGCCCCCCGGACAGGGTAAGCTACGAGCAGTACTTC
TRBV28	TRBJ2-3	-	TRBD2	CASSLGGAGGDTQYF	TGTGCCAGCAGTTTAGGTGGGGCGGGAGGCGATACGCAGTATTTT